This T cell receptor (beta chain) was captured by sequencing in a study of blood T cell repertoires in COVID-19. Overall study: Some COVID-19 samples were acute and others convalescent; all came from the United States, Italy and Spain. PBMCs, B-cell-depleted T cells, or T cells provided the cDNA or gDNA that made up the material.

As originally analysed: For nucleated cells, counts were estimated from reference gene primer amplification. Some clones are missing from TCRdb's copy, which holds only in-frame ones; the method was immunoSEQ multiplex PCR. V, J and clone size are taken as reported in that table, and D and trimming were inferred from the DNA itself. This sample has about 150,000 clones, with almost 80% found just once. This clone has more than one count but fewer than ten. V was pared by 4 bases and J by 7 bases, with 4 bases of the junction left unmatched. The V gene's germline CDR1 is SGHTS and CDR2 YDEGEE. The CDR3 totals 14 residues.

This chain links TRBV5-8 with TRBJ1-6, with 8 bases that match TRBD1. Specimen: peripheral blood. The receptor's source is a man aged 50 or older with active or convalescent COVID-19. The CDR3 nucleotides are TGTGCCAGCAGCCGGACAGGGTGGAATTCACCCCTCCACTTT. Amino acids: CASSRTGWNSPLHF. Full variable domain (rest looked up from reference TRBV5-8 and TRBJ1-6): EAGVTQSPTHLIKTRGQQATLRCSPISGHTSVYWYQQALGLGLQFLLWYDEGEERNRGNFPPRFSGRQFPNYSSELNVNALELEDSALYLCASSRTGWNSPLHFGNGTRLTVT.